A single sample gave rise to the 4 T cell receptor beta chains below, sequenced in a study of T cell changes during pregnancy in multiple sclerosis. The assay was immunoSEQ multiplex PCR, and TCRdb's table has in-frame clones only and misses some. The repertoire consists of approximately 12,000 clones, with roughly 90% occurring once and the leading ten covering around 13%. The material was CD8+ T cells from peripheral blood mononuclear cells, obtained after pregnancy. All receptors come from a female donor in good health, enrolled as a control in a pregnancy study.

This clone has a handful of counts. The chain uses TRBV27 and TRBJ1-5; D unclear. CDR3 length: 13 residues. V was cut by 3 bases and J by 2 bases, with 5 bases left in between. Germline values: CDR1 MNHEY, CDR2 SMNVEV (reference sequence). Here the CDR3 reads CASSFGGNQPQHF. The CDR3 coding sequence is TGTGCCAGCAGTTTCGGGGGCAATCAGCCCCAGCATTTT.

This sequence joins TRBV7-9 and TRBJ2-2; possible D gene TRBD2, 6 bases. The CDR3 sequence is 13 residues long. CDR1 and CDR2 (germline): SEHNR, FQNEAQ (reference sequence). Trimming removed 6 bases from V and 1 base from J, with 6 bases in between. Written as DNA, the CDR3 is TGTGCCAGCAGTAGCGGGAACACCGGGGAGCTGTTTTTT. Translated: CASSSGNTGELFF.

This chain joins TRBV6-1 and TRBJ1-3; perhaps TRBD1 as D (6 bases). Germline CDR1 reads MNHNS; CDR2 reads SASEGT. CDR3 length: 16 amino acids. V was cut by 4 bases and J by 4 bases, with 17 bases left in between. CDR3 DNA sequence: TGTGCCAGCAGTGTACTCAGGGGTCCGGGCGGAAACACCATATATTTT. It is translated as CASSVLRGPGGNTIYF.

The rearrangement joins TRBV19 to TRBJ1-5, with 7 positions matching TRBD1. Germline V gene data show CDR1 as LNHDA and CDR2 as SQIVND (reference sequence). CDR3 length: 15 residues. V shed 5 bases, J shed 2 bases, and the junction held 6 bases outside the gene matches. CDR3 sequence: CASSSTGYGNQPQHF. For the CDR3, the DNA is TGTGCCAGTAGTTCGACAGGGTATGGCAATCAGCCCCAGCATTTT.